The TCR beta chain under discussion was sequenced for a study of CD8 T cells in Susac syndrome (dated by TCRdb to between 2018 and 2021). Some background on the complete study: Among the Susac syndrome patients who were sequenced, clinically active disease was present in about six and clinical remission was observed in fewer than ten. The study used repertoire sequencing to test whether antigen drove CD8+ T cell activation and differentiation in Susac syndrome. Susac syndrome patients were therapy-naive, on corticosteroids (some also receiving IVIg), or on IVIg alone at blood withdrawal. The paper as a whole reports these results and caveats: The number of individuals in the TCR sequencing and HLA analysis was recognized as being relatively small. In the CD4+ T cell repertoire of Susac syndrome patients, clonal expansion was not detected.

RNA was extracted using the RNeasy kit, and 0.5 to 1 microgram was reverse transcribed with random hexamers. The immunoSEQ multiplex PCR assay, covering 54 Vbeta and 13 Jbeta segments, was used to amplify TCR beta CDR3 regions. PCR amplification bias was corrected using a synthetic template baseline for primer optimization and computational correction. The source study handled its data this way. Reads were assigned to V, D and J genes according to IMGT and analyzed in immunoSEQ Analyzer, with only productive sequences retained. Clonality was calculated as one minus the Shannon entropy normalized by log2 of the number of productive unique sequences. For each patient and control, public and private clones were evaluated among the 100 most prevalent clones. Susac-specific clones were defined as absent from healthy and MS cohorts, about 1,100 published viral clones and other ImmuneACCESS disease sequences. TCRdb handled the public reads itself, with Q25 trimming in fastp and clone calling in MiXCR, and kept productive beta chains. Under each unique CDR3 protein, matching rows form one entry showing the most common genes and DNA. The V and J calls reflect TCRdb's pipeline rather than the authors' work. The sample table shows under 200,000 distinct CDR3 sequences, and more than 95% are seen once. The top ten clonotypes cover around 0.12% of the sample.

High-throughput TCR beta sequencing profiled peripheral blood CD8+ and CD4+ T cells from healthy donors, Susac syndrome patients and multiple sclerosis patients. The Susac syndrome patients fulfilled recently defined diagnostic criteria for definite or probable disease. Bulk CD8+ and CD4+ T cells were purified by magnetic negative isolation, while CD8+ TEMRA cells were enriched using FACS. Blood was drawn into EDTA tubes, processed within 24 hours, and PBMCs were isolated by density gradient centrifugation. PBMCs destined for TCR sequencing were cryopreserved in liquid nitrogen and later thawed in a 37 °C water bath. The sorted or isolated CD4+, CD8+ and CD8+ TEMRA cells reached a purity of at least 90%. The CDR3 starts with the cysteine, ends with the phenylalanine, and has 16 residues. This entry keeps only the CDR3 DNA: 48 bases, framed from base 1. The germline V gene specifies SGHVS as CDR1 and FNYEAQ as CDR2. Ends trimmed: V by 4 bases, J by 2 bases; bases unmatched to a gene: 7.

This clonotype appeared a single time. The clone's antigen remains unknown. No base quality values were provided; no much bigger clone lies one nucleotide off. One read offers little support. The sample was CD4+ T cells from PBMCs. The chain couples TRBV7-6 to TRBJ2-1; 8 central bases correspond to TRBD2. The TCR originated in a human donor with Susac syndrome. The CDR3: CASSYAGGRTYNEQFF. The nucleotide sequence is TGTGCCAGCAGCTACGCTGGCGGGAGGACCTACAATGAGCAGTTCTTC.